Listed below are T cell receptor beta chains from one sample, sequenced in a study of vaccination and CD4 T cells after COVID-19. These receptors' targets are unknown. TCRdb re-analysed the PCR reads in MiXCR, keeping a single row per CDR3 protein. The data contain about 15,000 distinct CDR3 sequences, 78% of them singletons. Sequenced material: CD4+ T cells from blood, cultured in vitro, taken after SARS-CoV-2 vaccination. The receptors were gathered from a human donor who received a COVID-19 vaccine. Each CDR3 is given with its conserved first and last residue. A D gene is named only where the DNA matches it firmly. Clone size, where shown, is once, few, many, or a class for clones that have expanded.

>-|-|TRBJ1-5|TRBV20-1|12
TGCAGTGCTTCAGATATAAATCAGCCCCAGCATTTT
CSASDINQPQHF
>once|TRBD1|TRBJ1-1|TRBV5-1|14
TGCGCCAGCAGCTCCGGGACAGGCTACACTGAAGCTTTCTTT
CASSSGTGYTEAFF
>-|-|TRBJ1-6|TRBV7-8|20
TGTGCCAGCAGCTTAGGAGGGCTCGAGAGGGCGAGCTCCTATAATTCACCCCTCCACTTT
CASSLGGLERASSYNSPLHF
>few|-|TRBJ1-2|TRBV2|13
TGTGCCAGCAGCGGACAACGGAGTCGGGGCTACACCTTC
CASSGQRSRGYTF
>-|-|TRBJ2-1|TRBV10-1|14
TGCGCCAGGAGACTACAGGGTTCGTACAATGAGCAGTTCTTC
CARRLQGSYNEQFF
>few|-|TRBJ1-1|TRBV2|13
TGTGCCAGCAGTGTGAGGGAGAGCACTGAAGCTTTCTTT
CASSVRESTEAFF
>large|-|TRBJ1-2|TRBV19|15
TGTGCCAGTAGTATTTTTGGGGGGGAGTTGGATGGCTACACCTTC
CASSIFGGELDGYTF
>-|TRBD1|TRBJ1-2|TRBV5-1|16
TGCGCCAGCAGCCTATCTGGGACAGGGGTTAACTATGGCTACACCTTC
CASSLSGTGVNYGYTF
>-|TRBD1|TRBJ1-6|TRBV27|15
TGTGCCAGCAGATACCAGGGGACAGCAGATTCACCCCTCCACTTT
CASRYQGTADSPLHF
>once|-|TRBJ1-5|TRBV6-1|13
TGTGCCAGCAGACTGACAGGAGATCAGCCCCAGCATTTT
CASRLTGDQPQHF
>-|-|TRBJ1-2|TRBV10-1|13
TGCGCCAGCAGTGAAAGGCCGAACTATGGCTACACCTTC
CASSERPNYGYTF
>-|-|TRBJ1-5|TRBV12-3/TRBV12-4|13
TGTGCCAGCAGTTTAGGGGGCTCAGGACCCCAGCATTTT
CASSLGGSGPQHF
>-|-|TRBJ2-5|TRBV20-1|14
TGCAGTGCTAGAGGATCAGGGGGGAAAGAGACCCAGTACTTC
CSARGSGGKETQYF
>-|-|TRBJ1-1|TRBV30|16
TGTGCCTGGAGTGTAAGGTGGGTCAGGAGCGCGGCTGAAGCTTTCTTT
CAWSVRWVRSAAEAFF
>-|-|TRBJ1-2|TRBV19|13
TGTGCCAGTAGTATATTAAGGGTACCTGGCTACACCTTC
CASSILRVPGYTF
>-|TRBD1|TRBJ2-3|TRBV19|14
TGTGCCAGTAGTCAAACAGGGGGCTCAGATACGCAGTATTTT
CASSQTGGSDTQYF
>few|-|TRBJ2-4|TRBV5-4|17
TGTGCCAGCAGCTTGGCCGGTGGGGGATTTACTGGGGACATTCAGTACTTC
CASSLAGGGFTGDIQYF
>-|-|TRBJ2-7|TRBV2|12
TGTGCCAGCAGATACAGCGGCTACGAGCAGTACTTC
CASRYSGYEQYF
>-|TRBD2|TRBJ2-3|TRBV7-8|16
TGTGCCAGCAGCTTAGTGACGGGGGGGCCTTCAGATACGCAGTATTTT
CASSLVTGGPSDTQYF
>few|TRBD2|TRBJ2-5|TRBV20-1|14
TGCAGTGCTAGAGGTCCAGCGGGGGCAGAGACCCAGTACTTC
CSARGPAGAETQYF
>-|-|TRBJ1-2|TRBV7-8|14
TGTGCCAGCAGCCCGAGAAGGGTGACGGGGGGCTACACCTTC
CASSPRRVTGGYTF
>-|-|TRBJ1-6|TRBV20-1|12
TGCAGTGCGCCGGCCCAAGATTCACCCCTCCACTTT
CSAPAQDSPLHF
>few|TRBD1|TRBJ2-5|TRBV20-1|14
TGCAGTGCTCCGGAACCGGGACAGCAAGAGACCCAGTACTTC
CSAPEPGQQETQYF
>-|-|TRBJ2-5|TRBV20-1|14
TGCAGTGCACAGCGACAGGCCGATCAAGAGACCCAGTACTTC
CSAQRQADQETQYF
>once|TRBD1|TRBJ2-7|TRBV27|14
TGTGCCACCAGTCGACAGGGGGCGCGTGACGAGCAGTACTTC
CATSRQGARDEQYF
>-|-|TRBJ2-2|TRBV24-1|17
TGTGCCACCAGTGACCAGGGGGGACGAGGGTACACCGGGGAGCTGTTTTTT
CATSDQGGRGYTGELFF
>-|TRBD1|TRBJ1-6|TRBV7-8|15
TGTGCCAGCACGAACCGGGACAGCGAAAATTCACCCCTCCACTTT
CASTNRDSENSPLHF
>-|TRBD1|TRBJ1-1|TRBV20-1|13
TGCAGTGCTACGGACAGGCTGAACACTGAAGCTTTCTTT
CSATDRLNTEAFF
>-|-|TRBJ1-5|TRBV30|13
TGTGCCTGGAGTGGGAGGGGGGATCAGCCCCAGCATTTT
CAWSGRGDQPQHF
>-|-|TRBJ1-2|TRBV7-2|14
TGTGCCAGCAGCTCCGGGACTGGGAACTATGGCTACACCTTC
CASSSGTGNYGYTF
>-|-|TRBJ1-5|TRBV30|13
TGTGCCTGGGATCAGGGTCCAAATCAGCCCCAGCATTTT
CAWDQGPNQPQHF